These T cell receptor beta chains were read from a single sample in a study of T cell repertoires in cytomegalovirus infection. The antigens these receptors bind are not known. From the reads, TCRdb called clonotypes with MiXCR, one entry per CDR3 protein. The repertoire holds 450,000 to 600,000 distinct CDR3 sequences, with 25% to 35% as singletons. Sequencing was performed on cultured PBMCs, taken from culture after CMV antigen stimulation. These receptors were taken from a human donor in good health (CMV status not recorded). Some clones in this sample may be carry-over from other donors' samples. Each CDR3 is given with its conserved first and last residue. The D gene is left open where the match is weak. Size is stated for part of the rows, as once, few or many counts, or as a class when the clone is expanded.

TRBJ1-1,TRBV2,NA,TRBD1,CARLGTQGAMNTEAFF,TGTGCCAGGTTGGGGACACAGGGGGCTATGAACACTGAAGCTTTCTTT
TRBJ2-1,TRBV15,NA,NA,CATSRDTGVGEQFF,TGTGCCACCAGCAGAGATACGGGAGTGGGGGAGCAGTTCTTC
TRBJ1-3,TRBV11-3,few,NA,CASSPRPGYSGNTIYF,TGTGCCAGCAGCCCTCGGCCCGGTTACTCTGGAAACACCATATATTTT
TRBJ1-1,TRBV3-1,once,NA,CASSQDPFGQRISEAFF,TGTGCCAGCAGCCAAGACCCGTTTGGACAAAGGATAAGTGAAGCTTTCTTT
TRBJ2-1,TRBV12-3/TRBV12-4,NA,TRBD2,CASHRLAGGNEQFF,TGTGCCAGCCACAGACTAGCGGGGGGAAATGAGCAGTTCTTC
TRBJ2-2,TRBV9,NA,NA,CASSVSPDNTGELFF,TGTGCCAGCAGCGTATCCCCAGACAACACCGGGGAGCTGTTTTTT
TRBJ1-2,TRBV20-1,NA,NA,CSANLGRDGYTF,TGCAGTGCTAACCTCGGCAGGGATGGCTACACCTTC
TRBJ1-3,TRBV29-1,NA,NA,CSVDRGNTIYF,TGCAGCGTCGACAGGGGAAACACCATATATTTT
TRBJ1-5,TRBV6-1,NA,NA,CAGSYTSGTGQPQHF,TGTGCCGGCAGTTACACATCAGGGACTGGGCAGCCCCAGCATTTT
TRBJ1-1,TRBV4-3,few,NA,CASSHEGSTEAFF,TGCGCCAGCAGCCATGAGGGGAGCACTGAAGCTTTCTTT
TRBJ2-1,TRBV19,few,TRBD2,CASSIDYASGTYNEQFF,TGTGCCAGTAGTATAGATTACGCTAGCGGCACTTACAATGAGCAGTTCTTC
TRBJ1-5,TRBV10-3,NA,NA,CAISDPGSNQPQHF,TGTGCCATCAGTGACCCGGGGAGCAATCAGCCCCAGCATTTT
TRBJ2-7,TRBV7-3,NA,TRBD2,CARTATSGTYEQYF,TGTGCCCGTACGGCGACTAGCGGGACCTACGAGCAGTACTTC
TRBJ1-6,TRBV4-1,NA,TRBD1,CASSLGTGGDSPLHF,TGCGCCAGCAGCCTAGGGACAGGGGGGGATTCACCCCTCCACTTT
TRBJ1-5,TRBV7-2,NA,NA,CASSFSSQPQHF,TGTGCCAGCAGCTTTTCATCCCAGCCCCAGCATTTT
TRBJ1-1,TRBV13,NA,NA,CASSLGRGLMNTEAFF,TGTGCCAGCAGCTTAGGCCGAGGGCTGATGAACACTGAAGCTTTCTTT
TRBJ1-1,TRBV27,NA,NA,CATHGGVRAFF,TGTGCCACACATGGAGGGGTGAGGGCTTTCTTT
TRBJ2-2,TRBV7-3,NA,NA,CASRHGSTGELFF,TGTGCCAGCAGGCATGGATCGACCGGGGAGCTGTTTTTT
TRBJ1-5,TRBV12-3/TRBV12-4,many,NA,CASSFRYRGAVPQPQHF,TGTGCCAGCAGTTTTCGGTACCGGGGGGCTGTACCCCAGCCCCAGCATTTT
TRBJ2-7,TRBV20-1,few,TRBD2,CSAALPPGRERGYEQYF,TGCAGTGCCGCATTACCCCCGGGTCGGGAGCGGGGTTACGAGCAGTACTTC